The clone carrying this TCR beta chain was found a few times. Its antigen is still unknown. One junction end disagrees with the germline gene, perhaps due to a read error. A single record per CDR3 protein comes from TCRdb applying MiXCR to the 5' RACE reads. The repertoire holds 690,000 or so distinct CDR3 sequences, with about 9.4% as singletons. Germline lookup yields CDR1 SGHAT and CDR2 FQNNGV. This CDR3 comprises 18 residues. These data belong to a study of identical twins. Findings and limits, study-wide: Carriage of fewer insertions was seen in abundant cord blood beta clonotypes, whereas memory repertoires showed none. Not following the same donors, the study drew its conclusions from cross-sectional statistical analysis. Because invariant MAIT and iNKT cells could be present, zero-insertion analyses could be partly confounded.

These data are also associated with another study on yellow fever vaccine responses in identical twins.

The chain is built from TRBV11-2 and TRBJ2-7; D may be TRBD2 (6 bases). The specimen sequenced was PBMCs. This receptor was identified in a woman aged 18 to 35 in good health. The CDR3 DNA sequence: TGTGCCAGCAGCTTAGGTCCACTCTGGCTAGCGACTTCGCTGGTTGAGCGCTTC. This codes for CASSLGPLWLATSLVERF. Using reference TRBV11-2 and TRBJ2-7 for the parts outside the CDR3, the full variable domain is EAGVAQSPRYKIIEKRQSVAFWCNPISGHATLYWYQQILGQGPKLLIQFQNNGVVDDSQLPKDRFSAERLKGVDSTLKIQPAKLEDSAVYLCASSLGPLWLATSLVERFGPGTRLTVT.